The TCR beta chain described here comes from a study of cytomegalovirus exposure and HLA in healthy donors. Sequencing was performed with immunoSEQ multiplex PCR; in TCRdb, only in-frame clones are kept and a portion is missing. The table lists about 130,000 clones, 85% to 90% of them singletons. Study-level results: It was reportedly the case that the classifier diagnosed cytomegalovirus status with high specificity and sensitivity.

Concerning this clone: The antigen is not known.

Input material: PBMCs. The clonotype originates from a young woman in good health and CMV-seropositive.

The DNA of the CDR3 is TGCGCCAGCAGCGACAGAACAAGTAATGAAAAACTGTTTTTT. This sequence encodes CASSDRTSNEKLFF. The chain joins TRBV5-1 to TRBJ1-4; D perhaps matches TRBD1 (5 bases). Germline V lookup: CDR1 SGHRS, CDR2 YFSETQ. The V and J ends lost 4 bases and 4 bases respectively, with 11 bases between them. The CDR3 extends over 14 amino acids.